These 13 T cell receptor beta chains were sequenced from one sample in a study of long-term antiretroviral therapy in people with HIV. Sequencing used immunoSEQ v3.0 at survey level. Clones were sequenced by immunoSEQ multiplex PCR, and TCRdb holds only the in-frame ones, with some missing. The sample lists some 26,000 clones; 76% were seen once. Source: unsorted PBMCs, taken 1.1 years before starting antiretroviral therapy. The source is a woman between 40 and 50 years old with HIV.

This sequence joins TRBV29-1 and TRBJ1-2; 9 bases map to TRBD1. CDR1 is SQVTM and CDR2 is ANQGSEA in the germline V gene. The V and J ends lost 5 bases and 3 bases, in that order; junction bases with no gene match: 1. This CDR3 contains 12 residues. The chain's CDR3 is CSVRQGDYGYTF. The DNA of the CDR3 is TGCAGCGTTAGACAGGGGGACTATGGCTACACCTTC.

The chain joins TRBV5-4 to TRBJ2-1, with D uncertain. The CDR3 runs 13 residues. Trimming stripped 5 bases from V and 7 bases from J, with 13 bases between. From germline, CDR1 is SGHNT and CDR2 YYREEE (reference sequence). The CDR3 DNA sequence: TGTGCCAGCAGTAGGCCTCTTACTAATGAGCAGTTCTTC. Its protein is CASSRPLTNEQFF.

This clone has just one count. The chain joins TRBV5-1 to TRBJ2-3, with 8 bases aligning to TRBD1. Germline V gene data show CDR1 as SGHRS and CDR2 as YFSETQ. Trimming at V came to 0 bases and at J to 6 bases, leaving 9 bases not matched to a gene. The CDR3 length is 16 residues. The CDR3 DNA sequence: TGCGCCAGCAGCTTGGACGGCAGGGGGCGCTTGGATACGCAGTATTTT. Its translation is CASSLDGRGRLDTQYF.

The count of this clone is one. The J gene is TRBJ2-5, the V gene TRBV27, with 7 positions matching TRBD2. J was trimmed by 5 bases and V by 0 bases; bases with no gene match: 3. Per germline, CDR1 MNHEY and CDR2 SMNVEV (reference sequence). This CDR3 is built from 14 residues. CDR3 nucleotide sequence: TGTGCCAGCAGTTTATCCGGGGGGTCGGAGACCCAGTACTTC. It specifies CASSLSGGSETQYF.

The DNA for the CDR3 is TGTGCCAGCAGCTTAAGGGCGGGAGGGTTGACAGGGGAGGGAGCTTTCTTT. Its protein product is CASSLRAGGLTGEGAFF. The J gene is TRBJ1-1, the V gene TRBV7-8, with TRBD1 matching 8 bases. Germline V gene data show CDR1 as SGHVS and CDR2 as FQNEAQ. The CDR3 has 17 amino acids. V lost 2 bases to trimming and J lost 10 bases; unmatched junction nucleotides: 18. The variable domain in full, completed from reference TRBV7-8 and TRBJ1-1, reads GAGVSQSPRYKVAKRGQDVALRCDPISGHVSLFWYQQALGQGPEFLTYFQNEAQLDKSGLPSDRFFAERPEGSVSTLKIQRTQQEDSAVYLCASSLRAGGLTGEGAFFGQGTRLTVV.

The chain combines TRBV11-2 with TRBJ2-7; 11 nucleotides agree with TRBD2. The CDR3 is made up of 14 amino acids. CDR1 SGHAT and CDR2 FQNNGV come from the germline V gene. V shed 3 bases, J shed 5 bases, and the junction held 3 bases outside the gene matches. The CDR3 sequence is CASSFTSGSHEQYF. CDR3 nucleotide sequence: TGTGCCAGCAGCTTTACTAGCGGGAGCCACGAGCAGTACTTC.

The genes are TRBV4-1 and TRBJ1-5; perhaps TRBD1 as D (5 bases). Germline assignment: CDR1 MGHRA and CDR2 YSYEKL. Deletions cut 3 bases from V and 4 bases from J, with 10 bases between. This CDR3 has 14 amino acids. The CDR3: CASSHNQGNQPQHF. The CDR3 DNA sequence: TGCGCCAGCAGCCATAATCAGGGAAATCAGCCCCAGCATTTT.

The chain is built from TRBV18 and TRBJ2-2; 7 bases map to TRBD2. The CDR3 totals 18 residues. Germline V gives CDR1 KGHSH, CDR2 LQKENI. The J segment lost 5 bases and the V segment lost 2 bases, leaving 14 bases of the junction unmatched. CDR3 loop: CASSPVSSGSSLTGELFF. The CDR3 bases are TGTGCCAGCTCACCAGTCTCTAGCGGATCCTCTTTAACCGGGGAGCTGTTTTTT.

The rearrangement links TRBV9 to TRBJ2-7, with 9 positions matching TRBD1. This CDR3 region has 15 residues. V gave up 0 bases and J gave up 2 bases; unmatched junction bases: 3. Germline V gene data show CDR1 as SGDLS and CDR2 as YYNGEE. The CDR3 DNA sequence: TGTGCCAGCAGCGTAGGACAGGGGGGGGCCTACGAGCAGTACTTC. As protein: CASSVGQGGAYEQYF.

V usage is TRBV2 and J usage is TRBJ1-4, with 7 positions matching TRBD1. V shed 6 bases, J shed 7 bases, and the junction held 8 bases outside the gene matches. In germline, CDR1 is SNHLY, CDR2 FYNNEI. This CDR3 contains 14 residues. The chain's CDR3 is CASSRVGGGEKLFF. The CDR3 DNA is TGTGCCAGCAGCCGAGTAGGGGGCGGTGAAAAACTGTTTTTT.

The genes are TRBV5-6 and TRBJ1-5; D remains ambiguous. Germline assignment: CDR1 SGHDT and CDR2 YYEEEE. There are 12 residues in the CDR3. V was shortened by 4 bases and J by 4 bases, with 6 bases between the two germline ends. This CDR3 reads CASSRQNQPQHF. The CDR3 coding sequence is TGTGCCAGCAGCCGCCAGAATCAGCCCCAGCATTTT.

The V call is TRBV25-1, the J call TRBJ2-5; no firm D call. Germline V gives CDR1 MGHDK, CDR2 SYGVNS. The CDR3 runs to 15 residues. V dropped 3 bases and J dropped 5 bases, with 16 bases sitting between them. CDR3: CASSDERRFQETQYF. The CDR3 DNA reads as TGTGCCAGCAGTGACGAGAGACGATTTCAGGAGACCCAGTACTTC.

The gene calls are TRBV23-1 and TRBJ1-2; D is possibly TRBD1 (5 bases). TRBV23-1 is an ORF, with its function uncertain. V lost 4 bases and J lost 8, with 11 bases in between. CDR3 size: 12 residues. The CDR3 sequence: CASSPGPQGYTF. Written as DNA, the CDR3 is TGCGCCAGCAGTCCGGGACCGCAGGGCTACACCTTC.